This T cell receptor (beta chain) was recorded in a study of blood T cells in healthy people across ages. Study-wide points: The unknown donor CMV status may have confounded expanded clonotype changes. It was not possible, with unsorted PBMCs, to conclusively compare naive and antigen-experienced cells.

There are 13 residues in the CDR3. Germline V gene sequence: CDR1 MNHNS, CDR2 SASEGT. V was cut by 8 bases and J by 11 bases, with 21 bases left in between. It was with a sample-barcoded 5' primer and a J-beta primer mix that a second PCR of roughly 7 to 11 cycles was run. Via MiXCR, TCRdb re-called the 5' RACE reads, giving one row per CDR3 protein. The sample has under 800,000 distinct CDR3 sequences; around 40% are singletons. About this clonotype itself: Its antigen is unidentified.

The clonotype originates from a woman aged 55-70 years in good health. Sequenced: blood. V is TRBV6-1 and J is TRBJ2-5; no clear D. The CDR3 sequence: CASGRDIANEQYF. DNA of the CDR3: TGTGCCAGCGGTCGCGACATAGCCAATGAGCAGTACTTC.